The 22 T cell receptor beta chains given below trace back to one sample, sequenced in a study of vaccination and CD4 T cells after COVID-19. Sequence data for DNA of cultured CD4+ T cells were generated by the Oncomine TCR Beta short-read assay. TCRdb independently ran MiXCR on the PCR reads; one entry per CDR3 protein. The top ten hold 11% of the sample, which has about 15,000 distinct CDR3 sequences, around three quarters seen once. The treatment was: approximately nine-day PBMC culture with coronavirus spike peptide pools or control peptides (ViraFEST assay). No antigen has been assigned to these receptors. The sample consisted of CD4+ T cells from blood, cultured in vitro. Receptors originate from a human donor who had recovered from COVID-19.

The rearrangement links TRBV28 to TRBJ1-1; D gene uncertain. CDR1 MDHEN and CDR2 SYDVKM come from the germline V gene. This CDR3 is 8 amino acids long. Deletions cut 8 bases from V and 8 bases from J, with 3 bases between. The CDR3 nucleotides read TGTGCCAGCGGGGAAGCTTTCTTT. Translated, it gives CASGEAFF.

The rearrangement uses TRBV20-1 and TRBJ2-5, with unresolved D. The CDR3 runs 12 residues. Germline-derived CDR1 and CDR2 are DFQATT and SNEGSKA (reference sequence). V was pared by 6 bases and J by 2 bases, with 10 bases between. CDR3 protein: CSAPGPQETQYF. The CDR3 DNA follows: TGCAGTGCCCCCGGCCCACAAGAGACCCAGTACTTC.

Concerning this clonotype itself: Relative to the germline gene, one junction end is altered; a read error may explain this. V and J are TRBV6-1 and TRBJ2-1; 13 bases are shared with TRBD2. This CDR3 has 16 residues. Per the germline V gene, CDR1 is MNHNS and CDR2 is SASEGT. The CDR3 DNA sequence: TGTGCCAGCAGACTAGCGGGAGGGTCCTCCTACAATGAACAGTTCTTC. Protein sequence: CASRLAGGSSYNEQFF.

Written as DNA, the CDR3 is TGTGCCAGCAGTAAGACAGTCTATGGCTACACCTTC. Its protein is CASSKTVYGYTF. The rearrangement joins TRBV6-1 to TRBJ1-2; possible D gene TRBD1, 5 bases. The germline V and J ends were trimmed by 5 bases and 4 bases, with 8 bases remaining between them. The CDR3 spans 12 residues. The germline V gene has CDR1 MNHNS and CDR2 SASEGT.

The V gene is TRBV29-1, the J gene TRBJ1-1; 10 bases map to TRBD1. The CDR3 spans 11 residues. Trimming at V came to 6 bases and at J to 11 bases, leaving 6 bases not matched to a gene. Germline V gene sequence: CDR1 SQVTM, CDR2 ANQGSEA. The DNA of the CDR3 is TGCAGCGTAGGACAGGGGGATAGCGCTTTCTTT. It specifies CSVGQGDSAFF. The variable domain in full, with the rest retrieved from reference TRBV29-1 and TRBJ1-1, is SAVISQKPSRDICQRGTSLTIQCQVDSQVTMMFWYRQQPGQSLTLIATANQGSEATYESGFVIDKFPISRPNLTFSTLTVSNMSPEDSSIYLCSVGQGDSAFFGQGTRLTVV.

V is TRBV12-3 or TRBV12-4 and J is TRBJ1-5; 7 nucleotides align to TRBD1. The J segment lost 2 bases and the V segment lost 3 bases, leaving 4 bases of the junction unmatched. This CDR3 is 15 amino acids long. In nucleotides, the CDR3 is TGTGCCAGCAGTTTCCTCGGACAGGGCAATCAGCCCCAGCATTTT. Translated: CASSFLGQGNQPQHF.

The DNA of the CDR3 is TGTGCCAGCAGTGCCTTCGGGACACAAGAGACCCAGTACTTC. It is translated as CASSAFGTQETQYF. The chain couples TRBV6-1 to TRBJ2-5; the D gene is possibly TRBD1 (6 bases). V was cut by 4 bases and J by 2 bases, with 11 bases left in between. Germline assignment: CDR1 MNHNS and CDR2 SASEGT. This CDR3 region has 14 residues.

CDR3 DNA: TGTGCCAGCAGTTTCCCCCATCAGCCCCAGCATTTT. Amino acids: CASSFPHQPQHF. The chain combines TRBV28 with TRBJ1-5; D is unresolved. The CDR3 spans 12 residues. With 3 bases removed from V and 5 bases from J, the gap between germline ends came to 5 bases. Per the germline V gene, CDR1 is MDHEN and CDR2 is SYDVKM.

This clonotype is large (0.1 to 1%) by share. The CDR3 DNA reads as TGTGCCAGCAGTAAGGGCGTCAGAGCAGGAGACACCATATATTTT. It translates to CASSKGVRAGDTIYF. This chain connects TRBV6-1 to TRBJ1-3; D unresolved. The ends were cut back, 5 bases at V and 8 bases at J, with 19 bases in the middle. From germline, CDR1 is MNHNS and CDR2 SASEGT. The CDR3 has 15 amino acids.

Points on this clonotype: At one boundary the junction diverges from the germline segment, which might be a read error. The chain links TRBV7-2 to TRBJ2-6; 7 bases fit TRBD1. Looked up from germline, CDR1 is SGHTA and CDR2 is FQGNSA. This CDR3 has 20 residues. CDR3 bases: TGTGCCAGCAGCTCCAGGGGGATAGGAGAGCTCAATACTGGGGTCAACGTCCTGACTTTC. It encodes CASSSRGIGELNTGVNVLTF. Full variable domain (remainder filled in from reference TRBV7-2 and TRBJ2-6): GAGVSQSPSNKVTEKGKDVELRCDPISGHTALYWYRQSLGQGLEFLIYFQGNSAPDKSGLPSDRFSAERTGGSVSTLTIQRTQQEDSAVYLCASSSRGIGELNTGVNVLTFGAGSRLTVL.

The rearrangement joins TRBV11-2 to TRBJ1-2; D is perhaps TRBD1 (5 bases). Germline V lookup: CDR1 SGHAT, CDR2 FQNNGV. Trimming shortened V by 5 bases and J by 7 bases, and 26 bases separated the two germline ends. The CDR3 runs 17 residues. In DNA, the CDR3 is TGTGCCAGCAGCCTATTAGGGGCAGGAGGCCGTTTGCTTGGCTACACCTTC. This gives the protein CASSLLGAGGRLLGYTF.

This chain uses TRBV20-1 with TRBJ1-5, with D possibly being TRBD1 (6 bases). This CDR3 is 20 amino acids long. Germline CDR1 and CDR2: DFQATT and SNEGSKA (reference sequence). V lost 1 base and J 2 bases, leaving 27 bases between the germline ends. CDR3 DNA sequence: TGCAGTGCTAGAGCCCCAAATGGACAGTCCTTGGGGGCTGGCAATCAGCCCCAGCATTTT. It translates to CSARAPNGQSLGAGNQPQHF.

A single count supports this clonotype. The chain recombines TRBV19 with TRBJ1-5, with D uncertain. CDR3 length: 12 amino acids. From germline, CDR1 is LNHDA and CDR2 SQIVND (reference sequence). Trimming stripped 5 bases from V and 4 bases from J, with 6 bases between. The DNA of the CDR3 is TGTGCCAGTAGTGAGATAAATCAGCCCCAGCATTTT. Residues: CASSEINQPQHF.

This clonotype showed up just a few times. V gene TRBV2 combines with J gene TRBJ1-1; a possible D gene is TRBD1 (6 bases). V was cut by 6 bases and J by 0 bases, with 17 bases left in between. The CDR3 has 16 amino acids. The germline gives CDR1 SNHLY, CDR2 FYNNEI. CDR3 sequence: CASSRARTGMNTEAFF. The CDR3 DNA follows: TGTGCCAGCAGCCGCGCGAGAACAGGGATGAACACTGAAGCTTTCTTT.

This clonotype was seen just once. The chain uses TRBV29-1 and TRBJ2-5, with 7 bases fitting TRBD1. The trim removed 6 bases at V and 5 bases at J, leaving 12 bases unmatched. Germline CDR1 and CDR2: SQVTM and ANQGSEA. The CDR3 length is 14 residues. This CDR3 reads CSVGRQGIVETQYF. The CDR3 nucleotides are TGCAGCGTGGGAAGACAGGGAATTGTGGAGACCCAGTACTTC.

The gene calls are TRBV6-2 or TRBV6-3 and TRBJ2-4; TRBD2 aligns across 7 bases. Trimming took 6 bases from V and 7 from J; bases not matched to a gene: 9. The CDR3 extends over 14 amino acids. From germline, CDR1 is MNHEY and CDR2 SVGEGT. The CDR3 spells CASSGSGKENIQYF. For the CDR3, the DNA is TGTGCCAGCAGCGGCAGCGGGAAAGAGAACATTCAGTACTTC.

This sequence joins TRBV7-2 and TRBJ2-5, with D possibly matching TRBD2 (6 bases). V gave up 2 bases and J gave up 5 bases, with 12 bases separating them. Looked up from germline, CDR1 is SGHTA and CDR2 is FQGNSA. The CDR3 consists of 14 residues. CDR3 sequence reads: CASSLKTGVETQYF. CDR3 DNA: TGTGCCAGCAGCTTAAAGACGGGAGTGGAGACCCAGTACTTC.

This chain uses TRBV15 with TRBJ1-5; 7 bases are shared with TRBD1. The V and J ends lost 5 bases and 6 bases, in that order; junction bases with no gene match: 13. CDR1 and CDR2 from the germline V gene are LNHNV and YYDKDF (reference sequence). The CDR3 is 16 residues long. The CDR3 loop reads CATSLTLTGIGQPQHF. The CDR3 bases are TGTGCCACCAGCCTCACCTTGACAGGGATCGGTCAGCCCCAGCATTTT.

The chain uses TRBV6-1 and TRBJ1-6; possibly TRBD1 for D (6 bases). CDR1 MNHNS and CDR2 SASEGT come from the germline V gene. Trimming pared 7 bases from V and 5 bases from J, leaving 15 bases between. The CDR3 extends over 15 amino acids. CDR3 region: CASNPRDTDNSPLHF. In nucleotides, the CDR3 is TGTGCCAGCAACCCCCGGGACACCGATAATTCACCCCTCCACTTT.

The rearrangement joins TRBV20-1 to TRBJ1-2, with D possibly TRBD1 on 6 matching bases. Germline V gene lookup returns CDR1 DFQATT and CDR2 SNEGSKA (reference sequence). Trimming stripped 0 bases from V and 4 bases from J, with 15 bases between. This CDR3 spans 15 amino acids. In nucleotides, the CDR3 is TGCAGTGCTAGAGATTTGGGGGGGCCAGGCTATGGCTACACCTTC. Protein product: CSARDLGGPGYGYTF.

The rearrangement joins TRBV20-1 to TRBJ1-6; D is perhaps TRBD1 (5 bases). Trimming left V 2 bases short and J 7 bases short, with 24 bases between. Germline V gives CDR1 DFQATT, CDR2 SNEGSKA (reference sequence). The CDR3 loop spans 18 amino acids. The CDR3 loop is CSARRGYPHPAENSPLHF. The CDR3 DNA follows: TGCAGTGCTAGAAGGGGTTACCCCCATCCAGCAGAAAATTCACCCCTCCACTTT.

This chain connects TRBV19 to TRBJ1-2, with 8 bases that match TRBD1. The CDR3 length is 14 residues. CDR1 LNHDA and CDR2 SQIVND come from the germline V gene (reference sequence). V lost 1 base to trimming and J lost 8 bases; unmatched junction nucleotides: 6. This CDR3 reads CASSIVEGTGGYTF. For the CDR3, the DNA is TGTGCCAGTAGTATAGTGGAGGGGACAGGCGGCTACACCTTC.